A single sample gave rise to the 7 T cell receptor beta chains below, sequenced in a study of cytomegalovirus exposure and HLA in healthy donors. In the PCR, 60 Vbeta and 13 Jbeta primers were used. The method was immunoSEQ multiplex PCR; TCRdb's version includes in-frame clones alone and lacks a portion of them. The repertoire has some 40,000 clones, approximately 75% of them found once; the top ten carry roughly 4%. Sequences were obtained from PBMCs. The receptors derive from a man aged 35-49 years in good health and CMV-seronegative.

The chain carries TRBV6-1 and TRBJ2-5; D is unresolved. The CDR3 totals 10 residues. The V gene's germline CDR1 is MNHNS and CDR2 SASEGT. V was trimmed by 8 bases and J by 12 bases, leaving 13 bases between them. The DNA of the CDR3 is TGTGCCAGCGCTAGTATTCTGAAGTACTTC. Protein product: CASASILKYF.

DNA for the CDR3: TGCGCCAGCAGCCAGCCTCCCTATTTCTCTGAGGCACCAAGGAGCTCTGGAAACACCATATATTTT. Encoded protein: CASSQPPYFSEAPRSSGNTIYF. The chain uses TRBV4-1 and TRBJ1-3; no clear D. V was pared by 3 bases and J by 0 bases, with 30 bases between. CDR1 is MGHRA, CDR2 YSYEKL, per germline. The length of the CDR3 is 22 residues.

The chain employs TRBV4-3 and TRBJ2-6, with 9 bases lining up with TRBD2. V lost 1 base to trimming and J lost 0 bases; unmatched junction nucleotides: 7. The germline gives CDR1 LGHNA, CDR2 YSLEER. There are 19 residues in the CDR3. CDR3 loop: CASSQGVAGANSGANVLTF. The CDR3 DNA reads as TGCGCCAGCAGCCAAGGGGTAGCGGGGGCGAACTCTGGGGCCAACGTCCTGACTTTC.

CDR3 region: CASQVTYGYTF. CDR3 in DNA: TGTGCCTCCCAGGTGACGTATGGCTACACCTTC. The chain is built from TRBV30 and TRBJ1-2; no clear D gene. CDR3 length: 11 residues. The germline V gene has CDR1 GTSNPN and CDR2 SVGIG (reference sequence). V gave up 7 bases and J gave up 5 bases, with 11 bases separating them. The complete variable domain, with remaining parts taken from reference TRBV30 and TRBJ1-2, reads SQTIHQWPATLVQPVGSPLSLECTVEGTSNPNLYWYRQAAGRGLQLLFYSVGIGQISSEVPQNLSASRPQDRQFILSSKKLLLSDSGFYLCASQVTYGYTFGSGTRLTVV.

The rearrangement links TRBV18 to TRBJ2-7, with TRBD1 identical over 9 bases. Losses at the gene ends were 6 bases for V and 1 base for J; bases not matched to a gene: 4. The CDR3 has 14 residues. Per germline, CDR1 KGHSH and CDR2 LQKENI. The DNA of the CDR3 is TGTGCCAGCTCGCCCGGGACAGGGTCCTACGAGCAGTACTTC. Protein sequence: CASSPGTGSYEQYF.

This clone has only a few counts. This sequence joins TRBV2 and TRBJ2-5; TRBD1 aligns across 9 bases. Trimming took 7 bases from V and 5 from J; bases not matched to a gene: 8. Germline CDR1 and CDR2: SNHLY and FYNNEI. This CDR3 contains 14 residues. As DNA, the CDR3 is TGTGCCAGCAAGGGGACAGGGATGGCTGAGACCCAGTACTTC. It is translated as CASKGTGMAETQYF. Looking up the rest from reference TRBV2 and TRBJ2-5 gives the full variable domain: EPEVTQTPSHQVTQMGQEVILRCVPISNHLYFYWYRQILGQKVEFLVSFYNNEISEKSEIFDDQFSVERPDGSNFTLKIRSTKLEDSAMYFCASKGTGMAETQYFGPGTRLLVL.

The J gene is TRBJ2-7, the V gene TRBV25-1, with 8 bases that match TRBD2. Trimming removed 8 bases from V and 0 bases from J; junction bases left unmatched: 12. This CDR3 is 16 amino acids long. Germline V lookup: CDR1 MGHDK, CDR2 SYGVNS. CDR3 DNA sequence: TGTGCCAGCCATAAGCGTAGCGGGGTAAGCTCCTACGAGCAGTACTTC. This codes for CASHKRSGVSSYEQYF.